This T cell receptor (beta chain) was obtained from a study of blood T cell repertoires in COVID-19. Study context: From the United States, Italy and Spain came samples of acute and convalescent COVID-19.

V dropped 5 bases and J dropped 0; count of bases not matched to a gene: 6. Germline V lookup: CDR1 MRHNA, CDR2 SNTAGT. This CDR3 region has 16 residues. Per the original data handling: Estimated nucleated cell counts came from reference gene primer amplification. TCRdb's table, derived via immunoSEQ multiplex PCR, lists solely in-frame clones and lacks some. That table furnishes V, J and clone size, whereas the DNA furnished D and trimming. The sample contains about 50,000 clones, 90% of which appear only once. The chain combines TRBV6-4 with TRBJ2-3; TRBD2 matches at 9 bases. The sequencing input was peripheral blood. The sequence derives from an elderly woman with acute or convalescent COVID-19. This CDR3 is CASSHLAGASTDTQYF. The CDR3 coding sequence is TGTGCCAGCAGTCATTTAGCGGGAGCTAGCACAGATACGCAGTATTTT.